The 6 T cell receptor beta chains reported below all come from one sample, sequenced in a study of blood T cell repertoires in COVID-19. This table comes from immunoSEQ multiplex PCR, and its TCRdb copy is limited to in-frame clones, with some not included. The data show around 130,000 clones, with about 88% seen just once and about a sixth held by the top ten. What was sequenced was peripheral blood. These TCRs come from a woman older than 75 with acute or convalescent COVID-19.

The rearrangement uses TRBV19 and TRBJ1-1; D possibly corresponds to TRBD1 (6 bases). Trimming took 5 bases from V and 6 from J, leaving 19 bases between them. The CDR3 sequence is 15 residues long. Germline-derived CDR1 and CDR2 are LNHDA and SQIVND (reference sequence). CDR3 loop: CASSPYGGAMAEAFF. CDR3 nucleotide sequence: TGTGCCAGTAGTCCCTACGGGGGGGCGATGGCTGAAGCTTTCTTT.

CDR3 DNA: TGTGCCAGCAGCTTGACTAGCGGGAGAGGTGAGCAGTACTTC. As protein: CASSLTSGRGEQYF. The chain joins TRBV7-2 to TRBJ2-7; 12 nucleotides line up with TRBD2. Germline V gene lookup returns CDR1 SGHTA and CDR2 FQGNSA. The length of the CDR3 is 14 residues. J was trimmed by 7 bases and V by 3 bases; bases with no gene match: 4.

The V gene is TRBV10-2, the J gene TRBJ1-1, with D maybe TRBD1 (6 bases). Trimming took 8 bases from V and 8 from J, leaving 18 bases between them. The CDR3 spans 13 residues. Germline V lookup: CDR1 WSHSY, CDR2 SAAADI. The CDR3, as DNA: TGCGCCAGCCGGGGGGCAGGGCAGTTCGAAGCTTTCTTT. It yields the protein CASRGAGQFEAFF.

The J gene is TRBJ1-2, the V gene TRBV25-1, with TRBD1 matching 8 bases. Germline assignment: CDR1 MGHDK and CDR2 SYGVNS. This CDR3 comprises 14 residues. V gave up 4 bases and J gave up 4 bases; unmatched junction bases: 5. DNA for the CDR3: TGTGCCAGCAGTGTCCCGGGACAGGTCTATGGCTACACCTTC. It specifies CASSVPGQVYGYTF.

The chain combines TRBV7-2 with TRBJ2-2; tentative D call: TRBD2 (6 bases). The germline CDR1 and CDR2 sequences are SGHTA and FQGNSA. Deletions cut 5 bases from V and 0 bases from J, with 13 bases between. This CDR3 comprises 16 residues. The CDR3 sequence: CASSNTGTANTGELFF. As DNA, the CDR3 is TGTGCCAGCAGCAACACCGGGACTGCGAACACCGGGGAGCTGTTTTTT.

The rearrangement links TRBV19 to TRBJ2-7; 7 bases are a match to TRBD2. The CDR3 is 14 residues long. In germline, CDR1 is LNHDA, CDR2 SQIVND (reference sequence). V lost 2 bases and J lost 0; bases outside the gene matches: 1. CDR3 amino acids: CASSIRGSSYEQYF. CDR3 sequence (DNA): TGTGCCAGTAGTATACGCGGGAGCTCCTACGAGCAGTACTTC.